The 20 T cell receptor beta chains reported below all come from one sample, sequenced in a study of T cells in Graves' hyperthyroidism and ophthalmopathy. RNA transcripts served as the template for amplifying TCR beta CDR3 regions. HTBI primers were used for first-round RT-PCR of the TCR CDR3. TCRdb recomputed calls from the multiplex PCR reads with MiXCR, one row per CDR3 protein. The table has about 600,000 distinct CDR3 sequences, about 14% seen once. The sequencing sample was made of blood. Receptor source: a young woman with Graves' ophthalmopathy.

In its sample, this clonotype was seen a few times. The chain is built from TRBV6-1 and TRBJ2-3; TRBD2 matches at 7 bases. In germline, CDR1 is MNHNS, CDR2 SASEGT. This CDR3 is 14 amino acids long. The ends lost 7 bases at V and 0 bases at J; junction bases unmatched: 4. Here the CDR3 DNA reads TGTGCCAGCATCCATAGCGGGAGCACAGATACGCAGTATTTT. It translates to CASIHSGSTDTQYF.

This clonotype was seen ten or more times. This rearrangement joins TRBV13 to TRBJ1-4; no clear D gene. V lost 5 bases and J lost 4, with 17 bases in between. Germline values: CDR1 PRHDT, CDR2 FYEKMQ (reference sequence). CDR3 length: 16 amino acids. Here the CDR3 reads CASSPDRGTYNEKLFF. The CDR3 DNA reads TGTGCCAGCAGCCCCGACCGGGGAACCTATAATGAAAAACTGTTTTTT.

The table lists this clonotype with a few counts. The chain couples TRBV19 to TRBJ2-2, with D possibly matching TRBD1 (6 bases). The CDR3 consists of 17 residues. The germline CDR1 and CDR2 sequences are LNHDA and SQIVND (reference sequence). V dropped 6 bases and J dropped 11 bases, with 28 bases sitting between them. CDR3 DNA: TGTGCCAGTAGAGCCCGAAAATTGCAGGGGTTCCGCGATGAGCTGTTTTTT. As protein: CASRARKLQGFRDELFF.

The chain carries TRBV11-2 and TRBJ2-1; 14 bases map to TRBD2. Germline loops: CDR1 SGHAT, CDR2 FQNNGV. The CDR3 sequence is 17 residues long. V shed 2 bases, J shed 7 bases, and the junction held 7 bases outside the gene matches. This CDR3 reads CASSLYTGTSGSNEQFF. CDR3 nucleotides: TGTGCCAGCAGCTTATACACCGGGACTAGCGGGAGTAATGAGCAGTTCTTC.

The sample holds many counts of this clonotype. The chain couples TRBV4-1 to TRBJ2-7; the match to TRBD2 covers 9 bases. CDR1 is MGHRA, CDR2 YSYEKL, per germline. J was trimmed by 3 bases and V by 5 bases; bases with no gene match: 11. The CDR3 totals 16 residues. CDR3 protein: CASSNIAGVSIYEQYF. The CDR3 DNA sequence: TGCGCCAGCAGCAACATAGCGGGAGTATCGATCTACGAGCAGTACTTC.

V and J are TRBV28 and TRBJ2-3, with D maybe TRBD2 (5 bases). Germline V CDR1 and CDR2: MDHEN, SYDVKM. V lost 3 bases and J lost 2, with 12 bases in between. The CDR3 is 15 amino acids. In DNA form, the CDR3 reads TGTGCCAGCAGTTTGGCTAAGCGGTACACAGATACGCAGTATTTT. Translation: CASSLAKRYTDTQYF.

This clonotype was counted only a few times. For the CDR3, the DNA is TGTGCCAGCAGCCTCGACACGGGCAGGACCAACACCGGGGAGCTGTTTTTT. Residues: CASSLDTGRTNTGELFF. This chain links TRBV5-5 with TRBJ2-2; D not certain. The V and J ends lost 4 bases and 2 bases respectively, with 18 bases between them. The CDR3 has 17 residues. Looked up from germline, CDR1 is SGHKS and CDR2 is YYEKEE (reference sequence).

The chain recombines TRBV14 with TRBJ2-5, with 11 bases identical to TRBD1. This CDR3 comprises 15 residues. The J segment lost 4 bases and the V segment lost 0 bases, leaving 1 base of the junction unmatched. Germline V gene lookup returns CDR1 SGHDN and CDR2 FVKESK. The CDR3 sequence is CASSQEGTGGETQYF. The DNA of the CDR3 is TGTGCCAGCAGCCAAGAAGGGACAGGGGGAGAGACCCAGTACTTC.

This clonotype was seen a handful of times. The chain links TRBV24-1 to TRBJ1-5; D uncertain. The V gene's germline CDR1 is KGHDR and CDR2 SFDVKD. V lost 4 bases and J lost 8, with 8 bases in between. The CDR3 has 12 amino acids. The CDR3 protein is CATSDPDEPQHF. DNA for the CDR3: TGTGCCACCAGTGACCCGGACGAGCCCCAGCATTTT.

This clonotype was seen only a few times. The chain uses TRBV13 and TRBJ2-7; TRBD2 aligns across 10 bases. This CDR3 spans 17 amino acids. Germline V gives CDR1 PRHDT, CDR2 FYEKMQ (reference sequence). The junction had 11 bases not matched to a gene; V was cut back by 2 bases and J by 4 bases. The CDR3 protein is CASSLSRPSGRAYEQYF. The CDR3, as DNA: TGTGCCAGCAGCTTAAGTCGTCCCAGCGGGAGGGCATACGAGCAGTACTTC. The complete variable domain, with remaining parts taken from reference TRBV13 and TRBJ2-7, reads AAGVIQSPRHLIKEKRETATLKCYPIPRHDTVYWYQQGPGQDPQFLISFYEKMQSDKGSIPDRFSAQQFSDYHSELNMSSLELGDSALYFCASSLSRPSGRAYEQYFGPGTRLTVT.

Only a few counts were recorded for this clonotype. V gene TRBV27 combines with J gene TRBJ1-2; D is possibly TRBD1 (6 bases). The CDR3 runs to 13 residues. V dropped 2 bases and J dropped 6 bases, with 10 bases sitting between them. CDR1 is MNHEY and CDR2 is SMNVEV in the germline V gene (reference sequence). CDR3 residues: CASSLNRVNGYTF. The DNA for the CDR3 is TGTGCCAGCAGTTTAAACAGGGTTAATGGCTACACCTTC.

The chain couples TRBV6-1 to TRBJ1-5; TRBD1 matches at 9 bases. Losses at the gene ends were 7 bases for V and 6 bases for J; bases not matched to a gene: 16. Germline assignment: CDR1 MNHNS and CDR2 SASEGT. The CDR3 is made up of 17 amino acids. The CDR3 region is CASKDRGASDRVQPQHF. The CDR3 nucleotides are TGTGCCAGCAAGGACAGGGGAGCATCAGATCGGGTTCAGCCCCAGCATTTT.

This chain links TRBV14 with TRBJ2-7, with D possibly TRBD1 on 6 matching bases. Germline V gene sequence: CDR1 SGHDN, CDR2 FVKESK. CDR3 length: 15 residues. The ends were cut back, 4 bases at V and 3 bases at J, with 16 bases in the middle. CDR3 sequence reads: CASSPWAGAHYEQYF. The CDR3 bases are TGTGCCAGCAGCCCCTGGGCAGGGGCCCACTACGAGCAGTACTTC. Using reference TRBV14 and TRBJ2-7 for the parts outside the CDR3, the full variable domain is EAGVTQFPSHSVIEKGQTVTLRCDPISGHDNLYWYRRVMGKEIKFLLHFVKESKQDESGMPNNRFLAERTGGTYSTLKVQPAELEDSGVYFCASSPWAGAHYEQYFGPGTRLTVT.

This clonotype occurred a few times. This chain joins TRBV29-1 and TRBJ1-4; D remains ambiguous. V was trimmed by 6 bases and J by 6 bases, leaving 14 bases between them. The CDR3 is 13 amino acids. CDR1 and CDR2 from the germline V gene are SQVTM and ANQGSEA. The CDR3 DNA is TGCAGCGTCGCGGGCGGAGGCCATGAAAAACTGTTTTTT. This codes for CSVAGGGHEKLFF.

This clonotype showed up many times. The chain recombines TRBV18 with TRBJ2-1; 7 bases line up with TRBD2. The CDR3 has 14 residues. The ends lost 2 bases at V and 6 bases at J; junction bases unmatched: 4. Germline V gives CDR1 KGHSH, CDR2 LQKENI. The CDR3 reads CASSPVSGGNEQFF. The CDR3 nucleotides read TGTGCCAGCTCACCAGTCTCGGGGGGCAATGAGCAGTTCTTC.

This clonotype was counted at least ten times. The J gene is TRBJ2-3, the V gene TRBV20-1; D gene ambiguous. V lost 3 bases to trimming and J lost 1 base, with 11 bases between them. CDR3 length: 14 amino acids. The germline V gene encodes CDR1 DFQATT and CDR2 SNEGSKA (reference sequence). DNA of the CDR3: TGCAGTGCTAGTAGTACTACAGGCACAGATACGCAGTATTTT. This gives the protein CSASSTTGTDTQYF.

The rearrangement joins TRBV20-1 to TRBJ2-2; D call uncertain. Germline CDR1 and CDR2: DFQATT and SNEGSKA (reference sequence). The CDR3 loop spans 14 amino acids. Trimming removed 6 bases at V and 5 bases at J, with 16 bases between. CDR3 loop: CSASAIPRTGELFF. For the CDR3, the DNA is TGCAGTGCATCAGCGATTCCAAGGACCGGGGAGCTGTTTTTT.

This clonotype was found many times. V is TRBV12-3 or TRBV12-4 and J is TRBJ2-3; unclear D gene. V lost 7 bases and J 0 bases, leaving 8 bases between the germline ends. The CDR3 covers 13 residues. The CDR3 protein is CASTPVSTDTQYF. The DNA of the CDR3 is TGTGCCAGCACCCCAGTTAGCACAGATACGCAGTATTTT.

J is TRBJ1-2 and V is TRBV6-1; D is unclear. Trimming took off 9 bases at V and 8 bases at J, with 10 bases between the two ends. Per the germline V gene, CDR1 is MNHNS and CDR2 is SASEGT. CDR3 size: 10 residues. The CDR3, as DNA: TGTGCCAGTAGACAATACGGCTACACCTTC. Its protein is CASRQYGYTF.

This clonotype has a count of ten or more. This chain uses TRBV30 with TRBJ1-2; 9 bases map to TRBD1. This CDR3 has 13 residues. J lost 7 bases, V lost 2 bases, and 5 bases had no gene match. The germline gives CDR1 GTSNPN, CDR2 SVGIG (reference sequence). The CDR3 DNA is TGTGCCTGGAGTATACAGGGGGCTGGTGGCTACACCTTC. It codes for CAWSIQGAGGYTF.